This T cell receptor (beta chain) came from a study of vaccination and CD4 T cells after COVID-19. Study summary: After nasal swab PCR-confirmed SARS-CoV-2, under 10 convalescents had mild disease and one severe.

In this sample, this clonotype turned up a few times. What it binds is not known. With the Oncomine TCR Beta short-read assay, DNA from cultured CD4+ T cells was sequenced. Each CDR3 protein is one row after TCRdb ran MiXCR on the PCR reads. The sample includes some 11,000 distinct CDR3 sequences, 35% to 55% of them seen just once. V shed 3 bases and J shed 1 base, with 11 bases lying between them. The CDR3 has 15 amino acids. Germline V gene sequence: CDR1 KGHDR, CDR2 SFDVKD. The sample's treatment: approximately 9-day PBMC culture with coronavirus spike peptide pools or control peptides (ViraFEST assay).

The sequenced sample was cultured CD4+ T cells from blood. The chain employs TRBV24-1 and TRBJ1-2, with unresolved D. The receptor was derived from a human donor with COVID-19. The CDR3 DNA reads TGTGCCACCAGTGATCCGGAAAACCGTAACTATGGCTACACCTTC. Its protein is CATSDPENRNYGYTF.